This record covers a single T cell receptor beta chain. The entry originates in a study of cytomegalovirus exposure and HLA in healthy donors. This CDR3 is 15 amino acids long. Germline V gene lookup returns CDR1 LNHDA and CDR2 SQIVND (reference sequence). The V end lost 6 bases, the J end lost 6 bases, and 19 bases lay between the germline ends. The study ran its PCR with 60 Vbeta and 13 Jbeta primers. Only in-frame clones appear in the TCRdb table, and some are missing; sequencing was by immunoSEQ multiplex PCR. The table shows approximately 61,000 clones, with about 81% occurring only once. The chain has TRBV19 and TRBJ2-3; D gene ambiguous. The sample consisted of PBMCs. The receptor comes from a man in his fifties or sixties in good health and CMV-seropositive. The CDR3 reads CASRLGGLGEDTQYF. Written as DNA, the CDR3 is TGTGCCAGTAGGTTAGGTGGGCTCGGCGAGGATACGCAGTATTTT.